This T cell receptor beta chain comes out of a study of OX40 agonist ivuxolimab in advanced cancers. Study-wide context: The group had a mean age of 60 years, ranged from about 20 to 90, and was roughly 80% male. Study results and limitations: Determination of antigen specificity was not performed for the expanded peripheral T cells.

TCRdb keeps only in-frame clones here, not all; method: immunoSEQ multiplex PCR. The sample has approximately 74,000 clones, 80% to 95% seen once. Comments on this clone: Its antigen is not known.

This CDR3 has 13 residues. V was cut by 0 bases and J by 6 bases, with 6 bases left in between. Germline V gene data show CDR1 as SGHAT and CDR2 as FQNNGV. Baseline was the first blood sampling point, followed by cycle 4 day 1 and cycle 7 day 1. The chain links TRBV11-2 to TRBJ2-1; D not certain. The starting material was CD4+ or CD8+ T cells sorted from blood, obtained in a trial of the OX40 agonist ivuxolimab. This clonotype was sampled from an adult with an advanced solid tumor such as melanoma, head and neck, liver or kidney cancer. Here the CDR3 DNA reads TGTGCCAGCAGCTTAGATCGTCCCAATGAGCAGTTCTTC. This codes for CASSLDRPNEQFF. Together with reference TRBV11-2 and TRBJ2-1, the CDR3 gives the full variable domain: EAGVAQSPRYKIIEKRQSVAFWCNPISGHATLYWYQQILGQGPKLLIQFQNNGVVDDSQLPKDRFSAERLKGVDSTLKIQPAKLEDSAVYLCASSLDRPNEQFFGPGTRLTVL.